Presented here are 4 T cell receptor beta chains from one specimen sequenced in a study of T-cell reconstitution after alpha-beta-depleted transplantation in children. Preparation of the TCRbeta library used unique molecular identifiers. Via MiXCR, TCRdb re-called the PCR reads, giving one row per CDR3 protein. The sample yields some 300,000 distinct CDR3 sequences, about 9.4% seen once. The sample in question was PBMCs, obtained before TCRalphabeta/CD19-depleted stem cell transplant. Every receptor here comes from a boy under three years old with acute myeloid leukemia, due to receive a stem cell transplant.

This clonotype was picked up many times. The chain couples TRBV19 to TRBJ1-5; D possibly corresponds to TRBD1 (6 bases). The germline V gene has CDR1 LNHDA and CDR2 SQIVND (reference sequence). V was trimmed by 7 bases and J by 0 bases, leaving 10 bases between them. The CDR3 sequence is 14 residues long. The CDR3 protein is CASIGTLSNQPQHF. The CDR3, as DNA: TGTGCCAGTATTGGGACACTTAGCAATCAGCCCCAGCATTTT.

The V call is TRBV7-2, the J call TRBJ2-3, with D unclear. The CDR3 extends over 15 amino acids. Germline values: CDR1 SGHTA, CDR2 FQGNSA. Trimming took 0 bases from V and 2 from J, leaving 9 bases between them. CDR3 in DNA: TGTGCCAGCAGCTTAGCGGCCTACTCCACAGATACGCAGTATTTT. Protein product: CASSLAAYSTDTQYF.

The rearrangement links TRBV12-3 or TRBV12-4 to TRBJ2-7, with unresolved D. This CDR3 has 13 residues. Trimming shortened V by 7 bases and J by 1 base, and 11 bases separated the two germline ends. The DNA for the CDR3 is TGTGCCAGCAATCTAGACAATTCCTACGAGCAGTACTTC. Translation: CASNLDNSYEQYF.

This clonotype was counted only a few times. The chain links TRBV2 to TRBJ2-6; no reliable D call. The CDR3 runs to 16 residues. Germline V CDR1 and CDR2: SNHLY, FYNNEI. V gave up 8 bases and J gave up 0 bases, with 14 bases separating them. In DNA, the CDR3 is TGTGCCAGCCGAGTCAGTAGGAGCTCTGGGGCCAACGTCCTGACTTTC. It codes for CASRVSRSSGANVLTF.